This record concerns one TCR beta chain sequence. The target of this receptor is not known. Per-base quality was not reported, and no clone a single base away is much larger than it. Whole blood was collected in K2EDTA tubes by collaborating institutions according to the institutions' own protocols. For TCRbeta analysis, collaborators shipped samples in one of three forms: frozen whole blood, isolated PBMCs, or DNA extracted from either of those sample types. This entry is derived from a study of blood T cell repertoires in COVID-19 (dated by TCRdb to between 2020 and 2021). As for the study more broadly: Collaborator samples came from the United States, Italy and Spain and covered acute and convalescent phases of COVID-19. The repertoires were released in a freely available public database intended as a resource for research on the immune response to SARS-CoV-2. The dataset comprised deeply sampled blood TCRbeta repertoires from subjects exposed to, actively infected with, or recovered from COVID-19. The prospective study material was composed of cDNA or gDNA derived from T cells, B-cell-depleted T cells, or PBMCs. A de-identified subject ID, COVID-19 status, age in years and sex were almost always included in the sample metadata. The samples were drawn from two sources: the first 160 participants of the ongoing ImmuneRACE study, and 1,000 to 1,500 subjects contributed by 6 global collaborators. Where HLA class I and class II types were available, the types were taken from metadata supplied by the sample provider, not from assay-based typing.

Overall results and qualifications from the work: The amount of clinical and demographic metadata varied by source and participant and was provided uncurated.

TCRbeta CDR3 regions were amplified from genomic DNA using the immunoSEQ Assay, a bias-controlled multiplex PCR. The original methods were these. The number of nucleated cells in each sample was estimated from the amplification of reference gene primers within the assay. To quantify the absolute abundance of each unique TCRbeta CDR3 rearrangement, sequence reads were collapsed and filtered. For each sample, productive Simpson clonality was calculated by taking the square root of Simpson's diversity index across productive rearrangements. The table was pulled from immuneACCESS by TCRdb, which kept in-frame rearrangements only. Such tables lose some clones; where checked, under half of the loss comes from unresolved V genes, and the rest has no known cause. Clone size and the V and J calls come from that table; the DNA yielded D and trimming. This sample lists about 120,000 clones; around 76% were detected once. 2.3% of the sample rests with the top ten.

This TCR came from a man between 65 and 79 years old with acute or convalescent COVID-19. Sequenced material: peripheral blood.

The base sequence is TGTGCCAGCAGTTCCGGCTCCTACAATGAGCAGTTCTTC. It is translated as CASSSGSYNEQFF. The chain is assembled from TRBV12-3 or TRBV12-4 and TRBJ2-1; confidence is insufficient to name the D gene. From its cysteine to its phenylalanine, the CDR3 spans 13 amino acids. Only CDR3 DNA remains: 39 bases, in frame from the first base. Trimming at the junction amounts to 4 bases on V and 0 bases on J, and the germline ends lie 4 bases apart.